These T cell receptor beta chains were read from a single sample in a study of blood T cell repertoires in COVID-19. TCRdb's copy holds only in-frame clones and misses some; the assay was immunoSEQ multiplex PCR. This sample has over 150,000 clones, with about four fifths found just once. The specimen sequenced was PBMCs or T cells enriched from blood (not recorded which). These receptors were taken from a man aged 40-50 years who had recovered from COVID-19. Each CDR3 is given with its conserved first and last residue. The order of the fields is D gene, clone size, V gene, J gene, CDR3 DNA, CDR3 protein. D genes are given only for firm matches. Clone size is given for some rows only: seen once, a few or many times, or a class if the clone is expanded.

TRBD1,NA,TRBV5-1,TRBJ1-2,TGCGCCAGCAGCTTGGAGACAGGGTATGGCTACACCTTC,CASSLETGYGYTF
NA,many,TRBV4-3,TRBJ2-1,TGCGCCAGCAGCCGCGTCCGGGGGGCTGATGAGCAGTTCTTC,CASSRVRGADEQFF
NA,NA,TRBV9,TRBJ1-1,TGTGCCAGCAGCGTAGAGGTTGTAGGGAGCACTGAAGCTTTCTTT,CASSVEVVGSTEAFF
TRBD2,NA,TRBV5-8,TRBJ2-3,TGTGCCAGCAGCTTGAGTAGCGGGGGCCCTCGCACAGATACGCAGTATTTT,CASSLSSGGPRTDTQYF
NA,once,TRBV5-1,TRBJ2-5,TGCGCCAGCAGCTTGAGCCCTCAAGAGACCCAGTACTTC,CASSLSPQETQYF
TRBD2,NA,TRBV7-6,TRBJ2-1,TGTGCCAGCAGCTTAAGCGGGGGGTCCCTTTTAAACAATGAGCAGTTCTTC,CASSLSGGSLLNNEQFF
NA,NA,TRBV11-1,TRBJ1-2,TGTGCCAGCAGCTTAGAACTCGACAGGAGGTATGGCTACACCTTC,CASSLELDRRYGYTF
NA,once,TRBV9,TRBJ1-1,TGTGCCAGCAGCGTAGGGAGGGCAAACACTGAAGCTTTCTTT,CASSVGRANTEAFF
NA,NA,TRBV4-1,TRBJ1-3,TGCGCCAGCAGCCCCAGGGAGGGTGCTGGAAACACCATATATTTT,CASSPREGAGNTIYF
TRBD2,few,TRBV10-3,TRBJ2-5,TGTGCCATCAGTGAGTCGGGCACTAGCGGGGGAGGCGAGACCCAGTACTTC,CAISESGTSGGGETQYF
NA,NA,TRBV9,TRBJ1-6,TGTGCCAGCAGCGTAGGTGCGGGGGGGACATCACGGTCACCCCTCCACTTT,CASSVGAGGTSRSPLHF
TRBD1,few,TRBV2,TRBJ1-3,TGTGCCAGCAGCGTAGGGGGCTTTGGAAACACCATATATTTT,CASSVGGFGNTIYF
TRBD1,NA,TRBV6-5,TRBJ1-2,TGTGCCAGCAGGGCGACAGGGGGTTACAGCTACACCTTC,CASRATGGYSYTF
NA,NA,TRBV28,TRBJ1-2,TGTGCCAGCAGTTTATTAGTAACAGGCGCTAACTATGGCTACACCTTC,CASSLLVTGANYGYTF
TRBD1,NA,TRBV4-3,TRBJ2-1,TGCGCCAGCAGCCTTACGTCACAGGGGCGAGTCAATGAGCAGTTCTTC,CASSLTSQGRVNEQFF
TRBD1,NA,TRBV18,TRBJ2-3,TGTGCCAGCTCACCCCCGCCGGGACAGGGGGCGATTCTCACAGATACGCAGTATTTT,CASSPPPGQGAILTDTQYF
TRBD1,NA,TRBV5-1,TRBJ1-1,TGCGCCAGCAGCTATTCCGGACAGGACACTGAAGCTTTCTTT,CASSYSGQDTEAFF
NA,NA,TRBV5-1,TRBJ2-7,TGCGCCAGCAGCTTGGATCCTCGAGGAGGGGAGCAGTACTTC,CASSLDPRGGEQYF